This record concerns one T cell receptor (beta chain) sequence. This clone was recorded a few times. Its cognate antigen has yet to be identified. No per-base quality is available; no much larger clone lies one base away. Each collaborating institution followed its own protocols to collect whole blood in K2EDTA tubes. For TCRbeta analysis, collaborators shipped samples as frozen whole blood, isolated PBMCs, or DNA extracted from either of those sample types. This specimen belongs to a study of blood T cell repertoires in COVID-19 (dated by TCRdb to the early 2020s). Concerning the study at large: Samples from collaborators originated in the United States, Italy and Spain and spanned both the acute and convalescent phases of COVID-19. The material from the prospective study consisted of cDNA or gDNA derived from T cells, B-cell-depleted T cells, or PBMCs. The dataset comprised deeply sampled blood TCRbeta repertoires from subjects exposed to, actively infected with, or recovered from COVID-19. The repertoires were released in a freely available public database meant as a resource for research on the immune response to SARS-CoV-2. The samples were drawn from two sources: the first 160 participants of the ongoing ImmuneRACE study, and some 1,300 subjects contributed by 6 global collaborators. Sample metadata almost always included a de-identified subject ID, COVID-19 status, age in years and sex. HLA class I and class II types, where available, came from metadata supplied by the sample provider rather than from assay-based typing.

General findings and caveats noted by the study authors: The quantity of clinical and demographic metadata differed by source and by participant and was supplied without curation.

TCRbeta CDR3 regions were amplified from genomic DNA using the immunoSEQ Assay, a bias-controlled multiplex PCR. As for the original processing: Nucleated cell counts per sample were estimated from amplification of reference gene primers within the assay. To quantify the absolute abundance of each unique TCRbeta CDR3 rearrangement, sequence reads were collapsed and filtered. For each sample, productive Simpson clonality was calculated by taking the square root of Simpson's diversity index across productive rearrangements. Imported from immuneACCESS, the table was reduced by TCRdb to in-frame sequences with V and J called. These copies leave out some clones; in studies compared against another copy, an unresolved V gene accounts for under half, and the cause of the remainder is not known. V and J calls and clone size follow that table, whereas D and trimming were derived from the DNA. The sample records approximately 250,000 clones, roughly 86% of which are singletons. Roughly 4% of the sample rests with the top ten.

According to the germline V gene, CDR1 reads SQVTM and CDR2 reads ANQGSEA. The CDR3 has 14 amino acids, counting the end cysteine and phenylalanine. The DNA shown is the 42-base CDR3, in frame from base 1. Deletion took 6 bases off V and 3 bases off J, with a span of 12 bases between the germline ends. Sequences were obtained from peripheral blood. Rearrangement joined TRBV29-1 to TRBJ2-6; TRBD1 is possibly the D segment (6 matching bases). The source of this sequence is a man between 18 and 35 years old with active or convalescent COVID-19. The DNA sequence reads TGCAGCGTAGAAACAGGGCTTGGGGCCAACGTCCTGACTTTC. The resulting protein is CSVETGLGANVLTF.